These T cell receptor beta chains were read from a single sample in a study of regulatory T cells in long-lasting Graves disease. Via MiXCR, TCRdb re-called the multiplex PCR reads, giving one row per CDR3 protein. In the table there are about 560,000 distinct CDR3 sequences, about 15% of which are singletons. These data were also filed under a second study, of T cells in Graves' hyperthyroidism and ophthalmopathy.

Sequenced here: peripheral blood mononuclear cells (PBMCs), sampled at new diagnosis, from a patient treated with antithyroid drugs. Receptors originate from a man between 18 and 35 years old with Graves disease. Each CDR3 is given with its conserved first and last residue. Fields, in order: J gene, D gene, clone size, V gene, CDR3 DNA, CDR3 protein. The D gene is left open where the match is weak. Clone size, where shown, is once, few, many, or a class for clones that have expanded.

TRBJ2-1,NA,once,TRBV27,TGTGCCAGCAGTTTAAGCGGTTCGGGCAATGAGCAGTTCTTC,CASSLSGSGNEQFF
TRBJ2-1,TRBD2,many,TRBV7-8,TGTGCCAGCAGCTTGACCGGGAGGGCCGGGAGTTATAATGAGCAGTTCTTC,CASSLTGRAGSYNEQFF
TRBJ2-5,NA,NA,TRBV9,TGTGCCAGCAGCCCCTATGGGGGGGGCAATGGAGAGACCCAGTACTTC,CASSPYGGGNGETQYF
TRBJ2-1,TRBD2,many,TRBV20-1,TGCAGTGCCCGCCGGACTAGCGGGAGGGTGGTCCACAATGAGCAGTTCTTC,CSARRTSGRVVHNEQFF
TRBJ2-1,TRBD2,many,TRBV6-5,TGTGCCAGCAGTTACTCGGCTAGCGGGAATGAGCAGTTCTTC,CASSYSASGNEQFF
TRBJ1-5,NA,NA,TRBV19,TGTGCCAGTAGTATAGTAGGGCAAAGTGGTCAGCCCCAGCATTTT,CASSIVGQSGQPQHF
TRBJ2-1,NA,many,TRBV28,TGTGCCAGCAGTCAGCCGAGCGGATCCTACAATGAGCAGTTCTTC,CASSQPSGSYNEQFF
TRBJ1-2,NA,few,TRBV5-1,TGCGCCAGCAGCTTGGCCGGGGTCCCCTTTAACTATGGCTACACCTTC,CASSLAGVPFNYGYTF
TRBJ2-5,NA,few,TRBV7-9,TGTGCCAGCAGCTTCGAGCGGAAAGAGACCCAGTACTTC,CASSFERKETQYF
TRBJ2-1,NA,few,TRBV11-2,TGTGCCAGCAGCTTAGGTGGGATTGGTGAGCAGTTCTTC,CASSLGGIGEQFF
TRBJ2-1,TRBD2,many,TRBV6-1,TGTGCCAGCAGTCCCGTCCGCATAGCGGGATTAACAAGCTCCTACAATGAGCAGTTCTTC,CASSPVRIAGLTSSYNEQFF
TRBJ1-1,TRBD1,NA,TRBV19,TGTGCCAGTAGTATAGATCTACTGGGGACAGAGAACACTGAAGCTTTCTTT,CASSIDLLGTENTEAFF
TRBJ2-2,NA,NA,TRBV20-1,TGCAGTGCTAGAGGGGCTTTCGGGGAGCTGTTTTTT,CSARGAFGELFF
TRBJ2-2,TRBD2,few,TRBV7-9,TGTGCCAGCAGCTCCCCAGGGGGACTAGCCACCGGGGAGCTGTTTTTT,CASSSPGGLATGELFF
TRBJ1-5,TRBD1,few,TRBV5-8,TGTGCCAGCAGCTTGGCCCCGACAGGGGGTCGGCCCCAGCATTTT,CASSLAPTGGRPQHF
TRBJ2-3,TRBD2,many,TRBV7-9,TGTGCCAGCAGCCCCAGGACTAGGGGAGATACGCAGTATTTT,CASSPRTRGDTQYF
TRBJ1-2,TRBD1,NA,TRBV5-1,TGCGCCAGCAGCCCCCGGACAGGGACCCACCCGACTATGGGCTACACCTTC,CASSPRTGTHPTMGYTF
TRBJ2-5,NA,NA,TRBV9,TGTGCCAGCAGCGGGAGGTTAAAGACCCAGTACTTC,CASSGRLKTQYF
TRBJ2-1,NA,many,TRBV20-1,TGCAGTGCTAGATTGGATCGTACCTACAATGAGCAGTTCTTC,CSARLDRTYNEQFF
TRBJ2-1,NA,few,TRBV20-1,TGCAGTGCTAGATCCAGAGCGGTGGGGCTAAATGAGCAGTTCTTC,CSARSRAVGLNEQFF
TRBJ1-2,TRBD1,NA,TRBV7-9,TGTGCCAGCAGCACCTACCGGGACAGGGTACCCTATGGCTACACCTTC,CASSTYRDRVPYGYTF
TRBJ2-7,TRBD2,many,TRBV10-2,TGCGCCAGCAGTGAGTCGAGGGGCGGGAGGTCCCCCTACGAGCAGTACTTC,CASSESRGGRSPYEQYF
TRBJ2-7,TRBD1,many,TRBV7-9,TGTGCCAGCAGTCCCTGGGGGGACAGGGGTCCGCAGTACTTC,CASSPWGDRGPQYF
TRBJ2-7,NA,NA,TRBV11-2,TGTGCCAGCAGCTTACACCTCGGGCGGACCTCCTACGAGCAGTACTTC,CASSLHLGRTSYEQYF
TRBJ1-1,TRBD1,many,TRBV9,TGTGCCAGCGGACGACAGGGCAACACTGAAGCTTTCTTT,CASGRQGNTEAFF
TRBJ1-6,TRBD1,many,TRBV10-3,TGTGCCACCTCGGACAGGGGGCTGGGTAGGAATTCACCCCTCCACTTT,CATSDRGLGRNSPLHF
TRBJ2-3,TRBD2,many,TRBV29-1,TGCAGCTCGGGGGAGCGGGAGGATCTCTCAGATACGCAGTATTTT,CSSGEREDLSDTQYF
TRBJ2-7,NA,many,TRBV2,TGTGCCAGCAGTGAACGGTCCTACGAGCAGTACTTC,CASSERSYEQYF
TRBJ2-1,TRBD2,many,TRBV7-2,TGTGCCAGCAGCTCGCACGGACTAGCGGAAGAGCAGTTCTTC,CASSSHGLAEEQFF
TRBJ2-1,TRBD2,NA,TRBV3-1,TGTGCCAGCAGCCAGGGACTAGCGGACTCTTACAATGAGCAGTTCTTC,CASSQGLADSYNEQFF
TRBJ2-1,NA,NA,TRBV2,TGTGCCAGCAGTACCCTCGGCAGCCAAGGGAATGAGCAGTTCTTC,CASSTLGSQGNEQFF
TRBJ2-1,NA,few,TRBV6-2/TRBV6-3,TGTGCCAGCAGTTACCTTCCTTTCGAGCAGTTCTTC,CASSYLPFEQFF